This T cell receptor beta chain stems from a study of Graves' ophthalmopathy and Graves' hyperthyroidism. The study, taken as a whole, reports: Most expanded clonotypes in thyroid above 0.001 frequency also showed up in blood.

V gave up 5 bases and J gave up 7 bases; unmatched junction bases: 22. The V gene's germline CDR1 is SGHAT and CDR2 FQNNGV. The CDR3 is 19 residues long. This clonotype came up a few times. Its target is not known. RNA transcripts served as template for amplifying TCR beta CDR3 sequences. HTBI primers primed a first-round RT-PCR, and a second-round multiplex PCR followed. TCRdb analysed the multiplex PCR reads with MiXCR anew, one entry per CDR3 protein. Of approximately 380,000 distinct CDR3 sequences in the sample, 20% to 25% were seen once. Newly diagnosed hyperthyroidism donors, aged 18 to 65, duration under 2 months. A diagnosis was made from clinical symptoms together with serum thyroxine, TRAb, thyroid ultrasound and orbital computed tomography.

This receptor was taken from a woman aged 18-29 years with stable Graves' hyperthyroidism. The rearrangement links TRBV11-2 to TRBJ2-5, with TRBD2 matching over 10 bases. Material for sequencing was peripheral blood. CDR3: CASSAGTGKTSGPPGTQYF. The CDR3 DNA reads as TGTGCCAGCAGCGCCGGGACGGGAAAGACTAGCGGGCCCCCCGGGACCCAGTACTTC. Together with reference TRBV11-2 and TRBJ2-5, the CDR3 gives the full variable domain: EAGVAQSPRYKIIEKRQSVAFWCNPISGHATLYWYQQILGQGPKLLIQFQNNGVVDDSQLPKDRFSAERLKGVDSTLKIQPAKLEDSAVYLCASSAGTGKTSGPPGTQYFGPGTRLLVL.